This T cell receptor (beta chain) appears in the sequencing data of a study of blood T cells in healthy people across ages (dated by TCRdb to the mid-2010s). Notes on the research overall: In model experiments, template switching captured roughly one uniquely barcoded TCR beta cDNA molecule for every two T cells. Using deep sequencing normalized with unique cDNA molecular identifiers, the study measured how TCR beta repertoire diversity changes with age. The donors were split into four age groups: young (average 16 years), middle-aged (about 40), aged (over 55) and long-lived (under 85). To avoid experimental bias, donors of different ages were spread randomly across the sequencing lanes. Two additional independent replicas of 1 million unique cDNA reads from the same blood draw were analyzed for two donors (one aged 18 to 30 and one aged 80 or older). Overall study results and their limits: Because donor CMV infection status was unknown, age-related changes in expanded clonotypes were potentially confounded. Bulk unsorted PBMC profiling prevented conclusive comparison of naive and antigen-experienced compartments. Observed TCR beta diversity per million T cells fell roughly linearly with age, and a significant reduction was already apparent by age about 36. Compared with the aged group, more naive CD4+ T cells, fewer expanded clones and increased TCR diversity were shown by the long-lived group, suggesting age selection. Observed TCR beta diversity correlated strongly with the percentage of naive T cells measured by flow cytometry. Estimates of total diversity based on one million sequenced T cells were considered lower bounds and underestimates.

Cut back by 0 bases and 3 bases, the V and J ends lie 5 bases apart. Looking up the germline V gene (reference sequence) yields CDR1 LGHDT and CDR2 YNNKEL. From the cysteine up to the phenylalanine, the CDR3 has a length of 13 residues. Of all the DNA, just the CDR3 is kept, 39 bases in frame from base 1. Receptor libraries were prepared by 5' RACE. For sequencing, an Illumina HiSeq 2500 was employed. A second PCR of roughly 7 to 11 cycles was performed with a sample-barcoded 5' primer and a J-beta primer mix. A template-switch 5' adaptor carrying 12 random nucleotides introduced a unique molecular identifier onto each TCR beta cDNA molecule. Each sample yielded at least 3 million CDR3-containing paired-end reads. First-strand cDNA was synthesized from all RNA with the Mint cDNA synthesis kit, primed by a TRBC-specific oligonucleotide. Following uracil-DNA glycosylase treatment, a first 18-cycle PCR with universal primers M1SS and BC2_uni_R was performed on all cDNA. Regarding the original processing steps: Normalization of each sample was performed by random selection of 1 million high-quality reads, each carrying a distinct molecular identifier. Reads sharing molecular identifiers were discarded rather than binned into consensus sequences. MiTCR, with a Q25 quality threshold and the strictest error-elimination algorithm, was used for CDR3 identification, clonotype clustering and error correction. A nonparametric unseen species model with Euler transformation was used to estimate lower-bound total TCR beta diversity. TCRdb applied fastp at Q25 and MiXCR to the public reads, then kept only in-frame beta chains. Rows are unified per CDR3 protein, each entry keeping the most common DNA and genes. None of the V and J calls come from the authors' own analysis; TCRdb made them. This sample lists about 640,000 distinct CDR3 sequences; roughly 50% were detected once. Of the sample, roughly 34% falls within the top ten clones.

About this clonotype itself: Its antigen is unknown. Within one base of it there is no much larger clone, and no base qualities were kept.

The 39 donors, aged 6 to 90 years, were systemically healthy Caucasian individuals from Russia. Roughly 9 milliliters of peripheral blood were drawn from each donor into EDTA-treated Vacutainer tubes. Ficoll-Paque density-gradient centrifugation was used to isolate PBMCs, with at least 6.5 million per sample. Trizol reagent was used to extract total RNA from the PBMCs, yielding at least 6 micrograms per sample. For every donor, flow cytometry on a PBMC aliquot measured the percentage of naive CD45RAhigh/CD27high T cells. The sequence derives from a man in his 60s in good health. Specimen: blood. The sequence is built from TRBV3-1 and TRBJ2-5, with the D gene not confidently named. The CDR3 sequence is CASSQEPEETQYF. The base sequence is TGTGCCAGCAGCCAAGAACCCGAAGAGACCCAGTACTTC.